The T cell receptor beta chain described here comes from a study of T cell responses to AZD1222 COVID-19 vaccine. Pooled in the analysis were second doses at about 4 or about 12 weeks. Profiled with immunoSEQ multiplex PCR; TCRdb holds only in-frame clones, not every one. The sample contains more than 150,000 clones, about 90% of which appear only once. For this clone: The antigen is unknown.

Study findings and constraints: A rise in Spike-specific TCR breadth and depth followed two AZD1222 doses. At study baseline, merely a handful of AZD1222 recipients were seropositive. The donor cohort was predominantly white British with a female majority, and clonal diversity may have been underestimated.

The V gene's germline CDR1 is MDHEN and CDR2 SYDVKM. The germline V and J ends were trimmed by 7 bases and 1 base, with 22 bases remaining between them. This CDR3 spans 17 amino acids. The V gene is TRBV28, the J gene TRBJ1-1, with D possibly TRBD1 on 5 matching bases. This receptor was obtained from an adult who received the AZD1222 COVID-19 vaccine. This specimen consisted of peripheral blood, obtained 28 days after the second AZD1222 dose. The CDR3 reads CASTPGGGKVKNTEAFF. CDR3 DNA sequence: TGTGCCAGCACCCCCGGCGGGGGGAAGGTGAAGAACACTGAAGCTTTCTTT. Together with reference TRBV28 and TRBJ1-1, the CDR3 gives the full variable domain: DVKVTQSSRYLVKRTGEKVFLECVQDMDHENMFWYRQDPGLGLRLIYFSYDVKMKEKGDIPEGYSVSREKKERFSLILESASTNQTSMYLCASTPGGGKVKNTEAFFGQGTRLTVV.